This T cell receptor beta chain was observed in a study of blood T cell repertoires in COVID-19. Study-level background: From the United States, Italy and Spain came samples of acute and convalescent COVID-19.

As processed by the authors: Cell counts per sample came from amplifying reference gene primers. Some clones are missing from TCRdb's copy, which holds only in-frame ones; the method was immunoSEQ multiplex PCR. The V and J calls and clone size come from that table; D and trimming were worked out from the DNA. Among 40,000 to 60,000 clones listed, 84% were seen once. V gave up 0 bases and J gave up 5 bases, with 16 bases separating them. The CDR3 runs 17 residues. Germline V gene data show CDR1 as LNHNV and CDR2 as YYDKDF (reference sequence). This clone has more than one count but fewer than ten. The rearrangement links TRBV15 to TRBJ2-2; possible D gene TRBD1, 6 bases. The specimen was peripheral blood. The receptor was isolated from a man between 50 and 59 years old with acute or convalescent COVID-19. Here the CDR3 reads CATSRDEFGQKTGELFF. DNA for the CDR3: TGTGCCACCAGCAGAGATGAGTTTGGACAGAAGACCGGGGAGCTGTTTTTT.